A single sample is the source of the 32 T cell receptor beta chains below, sequenced in a study of Ad26.COV2.S vaccination and SARS-CoV-2 variants. The method was immunoSEQ multiplex PCR; TCRdb's version includes in-frame clones alone and lacks a portion of them. In the table there are about 460,000 clones, 80% to 90% of which are singletons. Treatment in this sample: approximately 18 received Ad26.COV2.S at low or high dose, single or two shots; about 5 received placebo; per-sample allocation not given. Sample collection was performed on day 63 after the first vaccine or placebo injection. The sequencing here drew on peripheral blood, taken in a trial of Ad26.COV2.S vaccine versus placebo. The receptors were sampled from a person aged 18 to 59 who received the Ad26.COV2.S COVID-19 vaccine or a placebo.

The V gene is TRBV7-9, the J gene TRBJ2-6; D possibly corresponds to TRBD1 (6 bases). Germline values: CDR1 SEHNR, CDR2 FQNEAQ (reference sequence). With 5 bases removed from V and 2 bases from J, the gap between germline ends came to 10 bases. This CDR3 comprises 15 residues. CDR3 nucleotides: TGTGCCAGCAGCACCCACAGGGCTGGGGCCAACGTCCTGACTTTC. Encoded protein: CASSTHRAGANVLTF.

The V and J genes are TRBV4-2 and TRBJ2-7; the match to TRBD2 covers 7 bases. The CDR3 has 15 residues. From germline, CDR1 is LGHNA and CDR2 YNFKEQ. V shed 1 base, J shed 1 base, and the junction held 4 bases outside the gene matches. CDR3 bases: TGTGCCAGCAGCCAAGCTCCAGCGGGGTCCTACGAGCAGTACTTC. Protein sequence: CASSQAPAGSYEQYF.

The chain employs TRBV28 and TRBJ2-5; 14 nucleotides match TRBD2. The trim removed 3 bases at V and 4 bases at J, leaving 10 bases unmatched. CDR1 and CDR2 from the germline V gene are MDHEN and SYDVKM. The CDR3 has 18 amino acids. The DNA for the CDR3 is TGTGCCAGCAGTTTCGGGTGGACTAGCGGGAGGAAGAGAGAGACCCAGTACTTC. It specifies CASSFGWTSGRKRETQYF.

The rearrangement joins TRBV12-3 or TRBV12-4 to TRBJ2-3; D unclear. Trimming took 6 bases from V and 6 from J, leaving 10 bases between them. This CDR3 contains 12 residues. The CDR3 loop reads CASSHGRDTQYF. The CDR3 DNA sequence: TGTGCCAGCAGCCACGGAAGGGATACGCAGTATTTT.

The CDR3 region is CASSSNQRGRSNGYTF. The DNA for the CDR3 is TGTGCCAGCAGTTCAAACCAAAGGGGGCGTTCCAATGGCTACACCTTC. This chain connects TRBV6-2 or TRBV6-3 to TRBJ1-2, with 7 bases that match TRBD1. This CDR3 has 16 residues. V shed 4 bases, J shed 6 bases, and the junction held 14 bases outside the gene matches. Germline loops: CDR1 MNHEY, CDR2 SVGEGT.

This sequence joins TRBV24-1 and TRBJ2-1; D uncertain. V lost 6 bases, J lost 8 bases, and 7 bases lay in between. CDR3 length equals 11 residues. In germline, CDR1 is KGHDR, CDR2 SFDVKD. CDR3 region: CATSTIDEQFF. DNA of the CDR3: TGTGCCACCAGTACCATAGATGAGCAGTTCTTC.

The genes are TRBV18 and TRBJ2-7; 7 bases agree with TRBD1. The junction had 6 bases not matched to a gene; V was cut back by 3 bases and J by 7 bases. The length of the CDR3 is 13 residues. CDR1 and CDR2 (germline): KGHSH, LQKENI. Here the CDR3 reads CASSPGQIGEQYF. In DNA, the CDR3 is TGTGCCAGCTCACCGGGACAGATAGGAGAGCAGTACTTC.

The J gene is TRBJ2-1, the V gene TRBV11-3; the match to TRBD2 covers 8 bases. Germline lookup yields CDR1 SGHNT and CDR2 YENEEA. V lost 3 bases and J lost 7; bases outside the gene matches: 14. The CDR3 contains 17 residues. The CDR3 loop reads CASSLGLGGGLRNEQFF. Written as DNA, the CDR3 is TGTGCCAGCAGCTTGGGTTTGGGCGGGGGGCTCCGGAATGAGCAGTTCTTC.

This chain links TRBV28 with TRBJ1-1, with D perhaps matching TRBD1 (5 bases). There are 13 residues in the CDR3. V lost 2 bases and J lost 7, with 11 bases in between. Germline CDR1 and CDR2: MDHEN and SYDVKM. The CDR3 DNA sequence: TGTGCCAGCAGTTTAGGCAGGGAGAGTGAAGCTTTCTTT. The encoded protein is CASSLGRESEAFF.

The genes are TRBV29-1 and TRBJ1-2; no clear D. The CDR3 covers 14 residues. Trimming took off 7 bases at V and 0 bases at J, with 15 bases between the two ends. Germline CDR1 and CDR2: SQVTM and ANQGSEA. Written as DNA, the CDR3 is TGCAGCGCCCTTGGGCGGGGAGCTAACTATGGCTACACCTTC. Protein: CSALGRGANYGYTF.

This chain joins TRBV2 and TRBJ2-5, with TRBD2 matching 10 bases. This CDR3 region has 14 residues. Per the germline V gene, CDR1 is SNHLY and CDR2 is FYNNEI. Unmatched junction bases numbered 4, after V lost 6 bases and J lost 3 bases. CDR3: CASSQTSGKETQYF. CDR3 sequence (DNA): TGTGCCAGCAGCCAAACTAGCGGGAAAGAGACCCAGTACTTC.

CDR3 bases: TGTGCCAGCAGTTTAGATCGTCGGGCTAGCCCTCTTGGAGCCCAGTACTTC. Protein sequence: CASSLDRRASPLGAQYF. The J gene is TRBJ2-5, the V gene TRBV27; TRBD2 might be the D (5 bases). Germline assignment: CDR1 MNHEY and CDR2 SMNVEV (reference sequence). V was shortened by 2 bases and J by 9 bases, with 25 bases between the two germline ends. This CDR3 region has 17 residues.

This clone was seen a single time. The rearrangement links TRBV27 to TRBJ1-6; possibly TRBD1 for D (5 bases). This CDR3 spans 16 amino acids. Trimming pared 4 bases from V and 5 bases from J, leaving 15 bases between. Per germline, CDR1 MNHEY and CDR2 SMNVEV (reference sequence). CDR3 protein: CASSSSLWGNNSPLHF. In DNA, the CDR3 is TGTGCCAGCAGTTCCAGTCTGTGGGGGAATAATTCACCCCTCCACTTT.

V gene TRBV7-9 combines with J gene TRBJ2-1; D not certain. This CDR3 is built from 14 residues. The V gene's germline CDR1 is SEHNR and CDR2 FQNEAQ (reference sequence). Trimming shortened V by 6 bases and J by 5 bases, and 14 bases separated the two germline ends. The CDR3 is CASRPPVADNEQFF. The DNA of the CDR3 is TGTGCCAGCAGGCCCCCCGTAGCAGACAATGAGCAGTTCTTC.

The V and J genes are TRBV4-1 and TRBJ1-1; perhaps TRBD1 as D (5 bases). Between the trimmed V and J ends, which lost 4 bases and 5 bases, there was a span of 17 bases. The CDR3 sequence is 15 residues long. Germline loops: CDR1 MGHRA, CDR2 YSYEKL. The CDR3 nucleotides read TGCGCCAGCAGCCTAAGACAGAGTACCTCGACTGAAGCTTTCTTT. The encoded protein is CASSLRQSTSTEAFF.

The sample holds a few counts of this clone. V usage is TRBV7-9 and J usage is TRBJ2-2; TRBD2 matches 8 bases. This CDR3 is built from 15 residues. The trim removed 5 bases at V and 4 bases at J, leaving 6 bases unmatched. From germline, CDR1 is SEHNR and CDR2 FQNEAQ (reference sequence). CDR3 loop: CASSRTSIGTGELFF. DNA of the CDR3: TGTGCCAGCAGCAGGACTAGCATCGGCACCGGGGAGCTGTTTTTT.

The rearrangement links TRBV7-2 to TRBJ2-7, with 10 bases fitting TRBD2. V lost 1 base to trimming and J lost 4 bases; unmatched junction nucleotides: 4. This CDR3 region has 15 residues. Germline V gene sequence: CDR1 SGHTA, CDR2 FQGNSA. CDR3 sequence: CASSLGTSGIYEQYF. CDR3 nucleotide sequence: TGTGCCAGCAGCTTAGGAACTAGCGGGATTTACGAGCAGTACTTC.

The chain joins TRBV7-8 to TRBJ1-5, with D perhaps TRBD1 (6 bases). The ends were cut back, 6 bases at V and 6 bases at J, with 18 bases in the middle. The length of the CDR3 is 15 residues. From germline, CDR1 is SGHVS and CDR2 FQNEAQ. The CDR3: CASRQAEGVGQPQHF. Here the CDR3 DNA reads TGTGCCAGCAGACAAGCGGAGGGGGTTGGTCAGCCCCAGCATTTT.

The chain joins TRBV21-1 to TRBJ2-2; the table assigns TRBD1, which was not confirmed against the DNA. TRBV21-1 corresponds to a pseudogene. The CDR3 contains 15 residues. The CDR3 DNA is TGTGCCAGCAGCAAAGAGCCCCAGGACACCGGGGAGCTGTTTTTT. Encoded protein: CASSKEPQDTGELFF.

On this clone itself: Other DNA sequences of this sample code for an identical CDR3. The chain recombines TRBV18 with TRBJ2-7; D is unresolved. V lost 3 bases, J lost 2 bases, and 8 bases lay in between. Germline loops: CDR1 KGHSH, CDR2 LQKENI. CDR3 length: 13 amino acids. The CDR3 loop reads CASSPSPTYEQYF. In DNA form, the CDR3 reads TGTGCCAGCTCACCCTCCCCGACCTACGAGCAGTACTTC.

The chain joins TRBV6-5 to TRBJ1-1, with D uncertain. The CDR3 is made up of 13 amino acids. V was pared by 2 bases and J by 7 bases, with 11 bases between. Germline V gene sequence: CDR1 MNHEY, CDR2 SVGAGI. The CDR3, as DNA: TGTGCCAGCAGTTACGATCTCGAGAATGAAGCTTTCTTT. It codes for CASSYDLENEAFF.

The chain joins TRBV6-6 to TRBJ2-5; possibly TRBD1 or TRBD2 for D (5 bases each). The germline CDR1 and CDR2 sequences are MNHNY and SVGAGI (reference sequence). This CDR3 is 15 amino acids long. V was cut by 6 bases and J by 2 bases, with 16 bases left in between. The CDR3 loop reads CASRPTGTTQETQYF. The CDR3 bases are TGTGCCAGCAGGCCGACCGGGACCACTCAAGAGACCCAGTACTTC.

This clone showed up just once. The rearrangement links TRBV12-3 or TRBV12-4 to TRBJ2-7; D uncertain. CDR3 length equals 12 residues. Trimming took off 2 bases at V and 2 bases at J, with 4 bases between the two ends. CDR3 DNA: TGTGCCAGCAGTTTAATTCCCTACGAGCAGTACTTC. Translation gives CASSLIPYEQYF.

In nucleotides, the CDR3 is TGCGCCAGCAGCTTCGTGTGGGGGGCGCAGGGGGACACTGAAGCTTTCTTT. The encoded protein is CASSFVWGAQGDTEAFF. This chain links TRBV5-1 with TRBJ1-1, with TRBD1 matching over 7 bases. V gave up 2 bases and J gave up 3 bases; unmatched junction bases: 13. Germline V gene data show CDR1 as SGHRS and CDR2 as YFSETQ. The CDR3 loop spans 17 amino acids.

V usage is TRBV29-1 and J usage is TRBJ2-1, with 10 bases lining up with TRBD2. Germline V CDR1 and CDR2: SQVTM, ANQGSEA. V lost 6 bases and J lost 4; bases outside the gene matches: 6. The CDR3 runs to 14 residues. The CDR3 spells CSVLSGGTYNEQFF. The CDR3 DNA is TGCAGCGTCCTTAGCGGGGGGACTTACAATGAGCAGTTCTTC.

The V gene is TRBV7-9, the J gene TRBJ1-5, with no clear D. Trimming removed 5 bases from V and 8 bases from J, with 13 bases in between. There are 13 residues in the CDR3. CDR1 is SEHNR and CDR2 is FQNEAQ in the germline V gene (reference sequence). For the CDR3, the DNA is TGTGCCAGCAGCCCAGGTCTTAAGGAGCCCCAGCATTTT. Translated, it gives CASSPGLKEPQHF.

The chain recombines TRBV13 with TRBJ2-1; perhaps TRBD1 as D (6 bases). In germline, CDR1 is PRHDT, CDR2 FYEKMQ (reference sequence). Trimming stripped 5 bases from V and 6 bases from J, with 17 bases between. CDR3 length: 15 residues. Here the CDR3 reads CASSPRQGFINEQFF. In DNA form, the CDR3 reads TGTGCCAGCAGCCCGCGGCAGGGGTTTATCAATGAGCAGTTCTTC.

This clone occurred once. The genes are TRBV5-5 and TRBJ2-5, with TRBD1 as a possible D gene (6 bases). The CDR3 totals 15 residues. V was trimmed by 4 bases and J by 2 bases, leaving 15 bases between them. Germline V gives CDR1 SGHKS, CDR2 YYEKEE (reference sequence). The CDR3 DNA sequence: TGTGCCAGCAGCGTCCGGGACACACGGCAAGAGACCCAGTACTTC. It specifies CASSVRDTRQETQYF.

The chain joins TRBV11-1 to TRBJ2-7, with 8 bases aligning to TRBD1. The CDR3 contains 16 residues. The V and J ends lost 1 base and 5 bases, in that order; junction bases with no gene match: 10. The germline V gene encodes CDR1 SGHAT and CDR2 FQDESV (reference sequence). The CDR3 loop reads CASSLGPRQGRDEQYF. Here the CDR3 DNA reads TGTGCCAGCAGCTTAGGCCCTCGACAGGGGCGAGACGAGCAGTACTTC.

This rearrangement joins TRBV6-5 to TRBJ2-7; D could derive from TRBD1 or TRBD2 (5 bases each). Germline-derived CDR1 and CDR2 are MNHEY and SVGAGI. Trimming pared 6 bases from V and 0 bases from J, leaving 15 bases between. CDR3 length equals 15 residues. CDR3: CASSAPRAGSYEQYF. DNA of the CDR3: TGTGCCAGCAGCGCCCCCAGGGCGGGCTCCTACGAGCAGTACTTC.

V is TRBV27 and J is TRBJ1-4; no clear D gene. CDR1 MNHEY and CDR2 SMNVEV come from the germline V gene (reference sequence). V was pared by 5 bases and J by 1 base, with 8 bases between. This CDR3 comprises 14 residues. DNA of the CDR3: TGTGCCAGCAGTAGGACGGAAACTAATGAAAAACTGTTTTTT. Protein product: CASSRTETNEKLFF.

V is TRBV15 and J is TRBJ2-1; D is unclear. Trimming removed 4 bases at V and 9 bases at J, with 13 bases between. The CDR3 has 13 residues. CDR1 is LNHNV and CDR2 is YYDKDF in the germline V gene (reference sequence). The CDR3 nucleotides are TGTGCCACCAGCAACGGAGTGGTTAGTGAGCAGTTCTTC. Its translation: CATSNGVVSEQFF. The full variable domain, its missing parts supplied by reference TRBV15 and TRBJ2-1, is DAMVIQNPRYQVTQFGKPVTLSCSQTLNHNVMYWYQQKSSQAPKLLFHYYDKDFNNEADTPDNFQSRRPNTSFCFLDIRSPGLGDTAMYLCATSNGVVSEQFFGPGTRLTVL.